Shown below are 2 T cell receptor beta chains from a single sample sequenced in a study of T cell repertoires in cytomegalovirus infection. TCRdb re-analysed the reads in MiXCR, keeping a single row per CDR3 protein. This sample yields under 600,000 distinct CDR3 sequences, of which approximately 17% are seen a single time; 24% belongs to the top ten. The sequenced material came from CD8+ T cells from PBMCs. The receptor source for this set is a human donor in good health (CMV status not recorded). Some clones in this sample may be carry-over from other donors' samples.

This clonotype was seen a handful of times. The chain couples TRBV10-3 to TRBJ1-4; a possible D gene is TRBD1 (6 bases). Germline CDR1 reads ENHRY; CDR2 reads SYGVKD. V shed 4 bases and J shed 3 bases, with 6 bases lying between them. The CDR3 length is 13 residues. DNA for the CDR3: TGTGCCATCAGTGGACAGGCTAATGAAAAACTGTTTTTT. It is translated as CAISGQANEKLFF.

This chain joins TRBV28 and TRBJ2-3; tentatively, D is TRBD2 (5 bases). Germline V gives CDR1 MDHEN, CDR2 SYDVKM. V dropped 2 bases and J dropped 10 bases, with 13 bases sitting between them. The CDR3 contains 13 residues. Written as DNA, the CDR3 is TGTGCCAGCAGTTTAATTTATCGAGGGCCGCAGTATTTT. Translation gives CASSLIYRGPQYF.